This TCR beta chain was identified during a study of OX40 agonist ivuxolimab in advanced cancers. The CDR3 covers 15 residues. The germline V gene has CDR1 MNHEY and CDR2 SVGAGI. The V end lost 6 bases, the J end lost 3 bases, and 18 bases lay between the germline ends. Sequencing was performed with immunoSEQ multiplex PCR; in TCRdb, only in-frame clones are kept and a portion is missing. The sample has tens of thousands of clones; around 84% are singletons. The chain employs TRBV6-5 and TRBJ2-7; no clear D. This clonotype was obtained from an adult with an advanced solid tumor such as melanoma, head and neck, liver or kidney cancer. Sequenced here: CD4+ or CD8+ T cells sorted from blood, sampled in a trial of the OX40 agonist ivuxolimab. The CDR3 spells CASSPYPQNYYEQYF. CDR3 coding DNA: TGTGCCAGCAGCCCCTACCCCCAGAATTACTACGAGCAGTACTTC.